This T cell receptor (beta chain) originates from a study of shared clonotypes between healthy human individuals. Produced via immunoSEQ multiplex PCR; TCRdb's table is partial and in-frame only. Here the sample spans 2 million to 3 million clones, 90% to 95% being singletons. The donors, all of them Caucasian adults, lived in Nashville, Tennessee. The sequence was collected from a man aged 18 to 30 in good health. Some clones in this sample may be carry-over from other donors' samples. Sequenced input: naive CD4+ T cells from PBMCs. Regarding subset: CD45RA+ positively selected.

CDR3 sequence reads: CASSPTAGEGEQFF. The CDR3, as DNA: TGTGCCAGCTCACCAACAGCGGGAGAGGGTGAGCAGTTCTTC. The rearrangement links TRBV18 to TRBJ2-1; 8 nucleotides agree with TRBD2. The CDR3 length is 14 residues. V was pared by 2 bases and J by 9 bases, with 6 bases of the junction left unmatched. Looked up from germline, CDR1 is KGHSH and CDR2 is LQKENI.